The present T cell receptor (beta chain) was sequenced within a study of monozygotic twins with inflammatory bowel disease. Unsorted whole blood yielded the total RNA, with T cells left unselected. Note on this clonotype: Its specificity is not known.

In eight separate reactions per sample, cDNA was generated. The template-switching step introduced UMIs that carried a 6-nucleotide sample barcode. TCRdb reprocessed the 5' RACE reads, with one entry per CDR3 protein and no DNA. Its clone listing holds about 420,000 distinct CDR3 sequences. CDR3 length equals 15 residues. Study observations and caveats: A reduction in TCRbeta diversity (inverse Simpson) was seen in IBD patients relative to healthy co-twins.

The sequenced sample consisted of blood. This receptor was taken from a human donor with ulcerative colitis or Crohn's disease, or a healthy co-twin of an affected twin (not recorded which). This sequence joins TRBV12-3 or TRBV12-4 and TRBJ2-3; TCRdb reports TRBD2, a call that lacks DNA to check it against. The CDR3 loop reads CASTPGLLTTDTQYF.